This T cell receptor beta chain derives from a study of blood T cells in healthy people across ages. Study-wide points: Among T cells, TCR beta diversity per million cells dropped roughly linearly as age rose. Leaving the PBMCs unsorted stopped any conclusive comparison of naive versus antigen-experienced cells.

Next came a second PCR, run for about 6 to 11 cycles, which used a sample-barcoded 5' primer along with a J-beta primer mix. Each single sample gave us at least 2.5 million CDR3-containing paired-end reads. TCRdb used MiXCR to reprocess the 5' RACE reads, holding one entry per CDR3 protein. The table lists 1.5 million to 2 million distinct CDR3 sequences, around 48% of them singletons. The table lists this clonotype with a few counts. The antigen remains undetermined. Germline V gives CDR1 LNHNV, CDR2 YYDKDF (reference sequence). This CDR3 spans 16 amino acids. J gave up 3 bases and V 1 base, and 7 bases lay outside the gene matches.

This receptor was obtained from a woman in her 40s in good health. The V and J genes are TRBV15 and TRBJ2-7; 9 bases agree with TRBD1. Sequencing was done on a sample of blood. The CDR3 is CATSRVGTGKSYEQYF. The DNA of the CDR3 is TGTGCCACCAGCAGAGTGGGGACAGGGAAAAGCTACGAGCAGTACTTC.